The 23 T cell receptor beta chains reported below all come from one sample, sequenced in a study of sequential checkpoint blockade in melanoma. Sample treatment: randomized to nivolumab then ipilimumab (arm A) or the reverse (arm B). Profiled with immunoSEQ multiplex PCR; TCRdb holds only in-frame clones, not every one. The data contain roughly 11,000 clones, roughly two thirds of them seen just once; the ten biggest clones take up roughly 27%. The specimen was CD8+ T cells sorted from blood (inferred from file names), collected from a patient given nivolumab and ipilimumab in sequence. The receptor set was obtained from a human donor with melanoma.

This clone is deemed medium-sized (0.01 to 0.1%). The rearrangement links TRBV19 to TRBJ2-2; D is unresolved. This CDR3 contains 15 residues. The ends were cut back, 2 bases at V and 1 base at J, with 8 bases in the middle. The germline V gene encodes CDR1 LNHDA and CDR2 SQIVND (reference sequence). The CDR3 DNA is TGTGCCAGTAGTATATTCCTCGGGAACACCGGGGAGCTGTTTTTT. Translated, it gives CASSIFLGNTGELFF. Complete variable domain (other parts from reference TRBV19 and TRBJ2-2): DGGITQSPKYLFRKEGQNVTLSCEQNLNHDAMYWYRQDPGQGLRLIYYSQIVNDFQKGDIAEGYSVSREKKESFPLTVTSAQKNPTAFYLCASSIFLGNTGELFFGEGSRLTVL.

This clone was seen only once. The V gene is TRBV23-1, the J gene TRBJ2-7; D might be TRBD2 (7 bases). TRBV23-1 is an ORF, and what it does is uncertain. V lost 1 base, J lost 5 bases, and 15 bases lay in between. The CDR3 contains 15 residues. The CDR3 loop is CASSQLRGRPHEQYF. CDR3 bases: TGCGCCAGCAGTCAATTGCGGGGGCGTCCCCACGAGCAGTACTTC.

The gene calls are TRBV4-1 and TRBJ2-1, with TRBD2 matching 9 bases. The V gene's germline CDR1 is MGHRA and CDR2 YSYEKL. V lost 2 bases and J lost 5; bases outside the gene matches: 4. The CDR3 consists of 15 residues. CDR3 sequence: CASSQTSGLNNEQFF. The CDR3 DNA follows: TGCGCCAGCAGCCAAACTAGCGGGCTGAACAATGAGCAGTTCTTC.

The chain is built from TRBV6-4 and TRBJ2-3; D may be TRBD1 (6 bases). V dropped 10 bases and J dropped 2 bases, with 22 bases sitting between them. The CDR3 is 16 amino acids. The germline V gene encodes CDR1 MRHNA and CDR2 SNTAGT. CDR3 sequence reads: CATTPCRDIYTDTQYF. The CDR3 coding sequence is TGTGCCACCACTCCTTGCCGGGACATTTACACAGATACGCAGTATTTT.

The J gene is TRBJ2-2, the V gene TRBV28; 10 nucleotides line up with TRBD2. V was clipped by 6 bases and J by 6 bases; unmatched bases: 10. The CDR3 covers 16 residues. Germline V gene sequence: CDR1 MDHEN, CDR2 SYDVKM. The CDR3 spells CASSHPWTSGAGELFF. The CDR3 DNA is TGTGCCAGCAGCCACCCATGGACTAGCGGCGCCGGGGAGCTGTTTTTT. The variable domain in full, with the rest retrieved from reference TRBV28 and TRBJ2-2, is DVKVTQSSRYLVKRTGEKVFLECVQDMDHENMFWYRQDPGLGLRLIYFSYDVKMKEKGDIPEGYSVSREKKERFSLILESASTNQTSMYLCASSHPWTSGAGELFFGEGSRLTVL.

The chain couples TRBV11-2 to TRBJ2-7, with D unclear. The CDR3 consists of 13 residues. Germline values: CDR1 SGHAT, CDR2 FQNNGV. V lost 1 base, J lost 9 bases, and 13 bases lay in between. As DNA, the CDR3 is TGTGCCAGCAGCTTAGGTGAAATAAACGGGCAGTACTTC. It codes for CASSLGEINGQYF.

This CDR3 reads CASSLGGRGGYEQYF. The DNA of the CDR3 is TGTGCCAGCAGTTTAGGGGGCAGGGGAGGGTACGAGCAGTACTTC. The chain employs TRBV27 and TRBJ2-7; D may be TRBD2 (7 bases). Trimming shortened V by 2 bases and J by 4 bases, and 15 bases separated the two germline ends. This CDR3 has 15 amino acids. The V gene's germline CDR1 is MNHEY and CDR2 SMNVEV (reference sequence).

Regarding this clone: One end of the junction fails to match germline, which may point to a read error. The chain employs TRBV13 and TRBJ2-1, with a possible D match to TRBD2 (5 bases). The CDR3 totals 14 residues. CDR1 PRHDT and CDR2 FYEKMQ come from the germline V gene (reference sequence). This chain's CDR3 is CASSLGIGGNEQFF. CDR3 DNA sequence: TGTGCCAGCAGCCTAGGGATCGGCGGGAATGAGCAGTTCTTC.

The V call is TRBV18, the J call TRBJ2-7; the D gene is possibly TRBD2 (7 bases). The length of the CDR3 is 12 residues. V shed 5 bases and J shed 4 bases, with 9 bases lying between them. Germline assignment: CDR1 KGHSH and CDR2 LQKENI. The CDR3, as DNA: TGTGCCAGCTCAAAGGGGGGGTACGAGCAGTACTTC. Its protein product is CASSKGGYEQYF.

This chain joins TRBV4-3 and TRBJ2-1, with 8 positions matching TRBD1. V lost 1 base to trimming and J lost 9 bases; unmatched junction nucleotides: 5. The CDR3 has 14 amino acids. Germline lookup yields CDR1 LGHNA and CDR2 YSLEER. The CDR3 DNA sequence: TGCGCCAGCAGCCAAGGGACAGGGAGCCGTGAGCAGTTCTTC. Amino acids: CASSQGTGSREQFF.

The chain carries TRBV4-3 and TRBJ2-1; TRBD1 aligns across 8 bases. The V gene end was trimmed by 0 bases and the J gene end by 4 bases; junction bases not matched to a gene: 5. The germline V gene has CDR1 LGHNA and CDR2 YSLEER. The length of the CDR3 is 16 residues. The CDR3 protein is CASSQDGQGPYNEQFF. The DNA of the CDR3 is TGCGCCAGCAGCCAAGATGGACAGGGCCCTTACAATGAGCAGTTCTTC.

The chain has TRBV6-1 and TRBJ1-4, with D unresolved. The germline CDR1 and CDR2 sequences are MNHNS and SASEGT. CDR3 size: 11 residues. V gave up 8 bases and J gave up 10 bases, with 11 bases separating them. The CDR3 loop is CASGWAGKLFF. In DNA, the CDR3 is TGTGCCAGCGGATGGGCGGGAAAACTGTTTTTT.

V is TRBV5-1 and J is TRBJ2-7; 7 nucleotides align to TRBD2. The V gene end was trimmed by 1 base and the J gene end by 6 bases; junction bases not matched to a gene: 10. The CDR3 is 15 amino acids. The V gene's germline CDR1 is SGHRS and CDR2 YFSETQ. The CDR3 sequence is CASSLFTSEKAEQYF. In nucleotides, the CDR3 is TGCGCCAGCAGCTTGTTTACTAGCGAGAAGGCCGAGCAGTACTTC.

This clone was detected once. The rearrangement links TRBV27 to TRBJ1-2, with TRBD1 identical over 7 bases. After removal of 6 bases from V and 0 bases from J, the junction contained 4 bases not matched to a gene. The CDR3 loop spans 14 amino acids. The germline V gene encodes CDR1 MNHEY and CDR2 SMNVEV (reference sequence). CDR3 bases: TGTGCCAGCAGCCAGACAGGGACTAACTATGGCTACACCTTC. This gives the protein CASSQTGTNYGYTF.

This sequence joins TRBV5-6 and TRBJ1-1; possible D gene TRBD1, 6 bases. Per germline, CDR1 SGHDT and CDR2 YYEEEE. This CDR3 spans 11 amino acids. V shed 4 bases and J shed 8 bases, with 9 bases lying between them. Here the CDR3 DNA reads TGTGCCAGCAGCACCGGGACAGAAGCTTTCTTT. Its protein is CASSTGTEAFF.

The chain recombines TRBV6-5 with TRBJ2-7; TRBD1 aligns across 7 bases. J gave up 4 bases and V 2 bases, and 5 bases lay outside the gene matches. Germline loops: CDR1 MNHEY, CDR2 SVGAGI. The CDR3 sequence is 14 residues long. In DNA form, the CDR3 reads TGTGCCAGCAGTTACGCTATACAGGGGTACGAGCAGTACTTC. This translates into CASSYAIQGYEQYF.

The V gene is TRBV27, the J gene TRBJ2-7, with 9 bases that match TRBD1. The CDR3 contains 15 residues. Trimming cost V 4 bases and J 5 bases; bases outside gene matches: 9. Germline V gives CDR1 MNHEY, CDR2 SMNVEV (reference sequence). The CDR3 spells CASSWEGTGSDEQYF. CDR3 in DNA: TGTGCCAGCAGTTGGGAAGGGACAGGGTCGGACGAGCAGTACTTC.

The genes are TRBV19 and TRBJ1-1; TRBD1 agrees at 9 bases. Germline V gene data show CDR1 as LNHDA and CDR2 as SQIVND (reference sequence). Germline trimming cut 6 bases from V and 0 bases from J; bases unmatched to any gene: 5. The CDR3 extends over 15 amino acids. The DNA for the CDR3 is TGTGCCAGTAGCATACAGGGGGCGGTGAACACTGAAGCTTTCTTT. Residues: CASSIQGAVNTEAFF.

The chain uses TRBV19 and TRBJ1-5; 9 nucleotides align to TRBD1. The CDR3 has 13 amino acids. Germline lookup yields CDR1 LNHDA and CDR2 SQIVND (reference sequence). Trimming took 8 bases from V and 6 from J; bases not matched to a gene: 5. CDR3 in amino acids: CASDTGGGQPQHF. CDR3 sequence (DNA): TGTGCCAGTGACACAGGGGGCGGTCAGCCCCAGCATTTT.

This clone is medium-sized by share. This rearrangement joins TRBV19 to TRBJ2-7; maybe TRBD1 (6 bases). CDR1 is LNHDA and CDR2 is SQIVND in the germline V gene (reference sequence). The V end was cut by 0 bases, the J end by 5 bases, with 14 bases between. The CDR3 consists of 15 residues. This CDR3 reads CASSIDQGIWNEQYF. In DNA, the CDR3 is TGTGCCAGTAGTATAGATCAGGGGATATGGAACGAGCAGTACTTC.

The rearrangement joins TRBV19 to TRBJ1-1, with a possible D match to TRBD1 (5 bases). In germline, CDR1 is LNHDA, CDR2 SQIVND (reference sequence). Trimming cost V 2 bases and J 3 bases, with 13 bases left between them. This CDR3 is 15 amino acids long. The CDR3 is CASSIMTGGYTEAFF. As DNA, the CDR3 is TGTGCCAGTAGTATAATGACCGGGGGATACACTGAAGCTTTCTTT.

The chain employs TRBV5-6 and TRBJ1-2; D call uncertain. CDR3 length: 14 amino acids. The germline V and J ends were trimmed by 1 base and 8 bases, with 15 bases remaining between them. Germline V gene lookup returns CDR1 SGHDT and CDR2 YYEEEE. The CDR3 protein is CASSLWENIMGYTF. The CDR3 nucleotides are TGTGCCAGCAGCTTGTGGGAGAACATTATGGGCTACACCTTC. Together with reference TRBV5-6 and TRBJ1-2, the CDR3 gives the full variable domain: DAGVTQSPTHLIKTRGQQVTLRCSPKSGHDTVSWYQQALGQGPQFIFQYYEEEERQRGNFPDRFSGHQFPNYSSELNVNALLLGDSALYLCASSLWENIMGYTFGSGTRLTVV.

The CDR3 here is CASRLDSRNGYTF. The DNA of the CDR3 is TGTGCCAGCAGACTCGACAGCCGGAATGGCTACACCTTC. The chain has TRBV6-6 and TRBJ1-2; D is perhaps TRBD1 (5 bases). The length of the CDR3 is 13 residues. V lost 6 bases and J 6 bases, leaving 14 bases between the germline ends. Germline lookup yields CDR1 MNHNY and CDR2 SVGAGI (reference sequence).